The clone carrying this TCR beta chain was seen just once. Its specificity is not known. This CDR3 has 16 residues. V lost 2 bases and J lost 1; bases outside the gene matches: 5. CDR1 and CDR2 (germline): ENHRY, SYGVKD. The protocol was immunoSEQ multiplex PCR, while the TCRdb copy is restricted to in-frame clones and leaves out a portion. The table shows 38,000 or so clones, with about 85% occurring only once. This record comes from a study of PD-1 blockade in mismatch repair-deficient tumors. The study's findings and limits: After pembrolizumab, tumor-resident clones rose rapidly, then generally contracted before radiologic responses.

Mismatch repair deficiency was confirmed in all patients, by PCR or immunohistochemistry. The rearrangement links TRBV10-3 to TRBJ2-1; 7 nucleotides match TRBD2. Sample: peripheral blood, taken roughly 76 weeks after starting pembrolizumab. This sequence was found in an adult with mismatch repair-deficient cancer. DNA for the CDR3: TGTGCCATCAGTGAGGCGCGGGAGCGGTCCTACAATGAGCAGTTCTTC. It specifies CAISEARERSYNEQFF.